These T cell receptor beta chains were read from a single sample in a study of beta chain features in type 1 diabetes. Clones were read by immunoSEQ multiplex PCR, and TCRdb kept only the in-frame ones, dropping some. The sample shows under 400,000 clones, roughly 21% of them seen only once. The sample taken for sequencing was naive CD4+ T cells from blood. The receptors were gathered from a young woman in good health. CDR3s include the opening cysteine and the closing phenylalanine or tryptophan. The D gene is left open where the match is weak. Size values are once, few and many counts, or a class for expanded clones, and some rows have none.

few,TRBJ2-5,TRBV29-1,14,TRBD1,TGCAGCGCCGAAGGACAGGATCGAGGAGAGACCCAGTACTTC,CSAEGQDRGETQYF
NA,TRBJ1-6,TRBV7-3,16,NA,TGTGCCAGCAGCTTAACCGGAGGGCTGTTGAATTCACCCCTCCACTTT,CASSLTGGLLNSPLHF
NA,TRBJ1-1,TRBV5-1,13,NA,TGCGCCAGCAGCTTGGCCGCGGGTACTGAAGCTTTCTTT,CASSLAAGTEAFF
NA,TRBJ2-1,TRBV4-1,17,TRBD2,TGCGCCAGCAGCCTTGGTAGGGCTAGCGGGAAACACAATGAGCAGTTCTTC,CASSLGRASGKHNEQFF
NA,TRBJ2-1,TRBV10-3,17,TRBD1,TGTGCCATCAGTGAGTCTTTCGGGACAGGGCCCTACAATGAGCAGTTCTTC,CAISESFGTGPYNEQFF
NA,TRBJ1-2,TRBV29-1,13,TRBD1,TGCAGCGTTGTCTTACAGGGGGGCGTTGGCTACACCTTC,CSVVLQGGVGYTF
few,TRBJ1-6,TRBV28,14,NA,TGTGCCAGCAGTTGGCAAGGAGGCGGTTCACCCCTCCACTTT,CASSWQGGGSPLHF
few,TRBJ1-4,TRBV30,15,TRBD1,TGTGCCTGGACTACCGGGGGACAGCTTAATGAAAAACTGTTTTTT,CAWTTGGQLNEKLFF
few,TRBJ2-1,TRBV5-1,14,TRBD1,TGCGCCAGCAGCTCACAGGGGAGCTACAATGAGCAGTTCTTC,CASSSQGSYNEQFF
few,TRBJ2-1,TRBV5-1,14,NA,TGCGCCAGCAGCTCAATGGTACAGGGTAATGAGCAGTTCTTC,CASSSMVQGNEQFF
few,TRBJ2-1,TRBV19,15,TRBD2,TGTGCCAGTAGTTTCCGGACTAGCGGGATGGATGAGCAGTTCTTC,CASSFRTSGMDEQFF
NA,TRBJ2-4,TRBV2,14,TRBD2,TGTGCCAGCAGCCAACTAGCGGGGGGAAACATTCAGTACTTC,CASSQLAGGNIQYF
once,TRBJ2-1,TRBV7-9,17,TRBD2,TGTGCCAGCAGCTCAGGACTAGCGGGAGGACTCTACAATGAGCAGTTCTTC,CASSSGLAGGLYNEQFF
NA,TRBJ2-7,TRBV5-1,14,NA,TGCGCCAGCAGCCCGAGTCTAGCGAGCTACGAGCAGTACTTC,CASSPSLASYEQYF
NA,TRBJ2-1,TRBV10-3,15,TRBD2,TGTGCCATCAGCATTGTCCTAGCGGGGGCCAATGAGCAGTTCTTC,CAISIVLAGANEQFF
few,TRBJ2-2,TRBV7-2,14,NA,TGTGCCAGCAGCTTAGGCAGGGTCACCGGGGAGCTGTTTTTT,CASSLGRVTGELFF
NA,TRBJ1-2,TRBV25-1,13,NA,TGTGCCAGCACGCGCGGAGCCAACTATGGCTACACCTTC,CASTRGANYGYTF
NA,TRBJ1-5,TRBV2,15,NA,TGTGCCAGCAGTGACAGGGTGAATAGCAATCAGCCCCAGCATTTT,CASSDRVNSNQPQHF
NA,TRBJ1-1,TRBV2,13,NA,TGTGCCAGCAGTCCCAGGGTTAACACTGAAGCTTTCTTT,CASSPRVNTEAFF
few,TRBJ1-5,TRBV19,15,TRBD1,TGTGCCAGTAGTCTCCCAGGGGGCGGCAATCAGCCCCAGCATTTT,CASSLPGGGNQPQHF
NA,TRBJ2-4,TRBV13,14,NA,TGTGCCAGCAGCTTGCGGTGGGAAGGGGACATTCAGTACTTC,CASSLRWEGDIQYF
few,TRBJ2-3,TRBV9,16,TRBD2,TGTGCCAGCAGCGTATCCCCCGGGGGGGCCAAGGATACGCAGTATTTT,CASSVSPGGAKDTQYF
few,TRBJ2-7,TRBV2,16,TRBD2,TGTGCCAGCAGCAAAGTAGCGGGAGATGCCGTCTACGAGCAGTACTTC,CASSKVAGDAVYEQYF
NA,TRBJ1-4,TRBV5-1,13,TRBD1,TGCGCCAGCAGCAGCAACAGGGGTGAAAAACTGTTTTTT,CASSSNRGEKLFF
NA,TRBJ2-3,TRBV7-7,15,TRBD2,TGTGCTATCGACGGGGAGGGCGGGAGCACAGATACGCAGTATTTT,CAIDGEGGSTDTQYF
few,TRBJ2-7,TRBV30,16,NA,TGTGCCTGGAGTGTACTGCGTGGGAGGTTGTTTCCCGAGCAGTACTTC,CAWSVLRGRLFPEQYF
NA,TRBJ2-3,TRBV9,16,TRBD1,TGTGCCAGCAGCCCACGGACAGGGGTCGGCGCAGATACGCAGTATTTT,CASSPRTGVGADTQYF
NA,TRBJ2-5,TRBV25-1,18,TRBD2,TGTGCCAGCAGGGCCGGGCTACTAGCGGGGACGAGCCAAGAGACCCAGTACTTC,CASRAGLLAGTSQETQYF
NA,TRBJ1-1,TRBV5-1,14,NA,TGCGCCAGCAGCTTTGATAGGGAGAGCACTGAAGCTTTCTTT,CASSFDRESTEAFF
few,TRBJ2-1,TRBV29-1,14,TRBD2,TGCAGCATTACTAGCGGGTCGGTACAGAATGAGCAGTTCTTC,CSITSGSVQNEQFF
NA,TRBJ2-2,TRBV30,14,TRBD1,TGTGCCTGGAGGACAGGGGGGGACACCGGGGAGCTGTTTTTT,CAWRTGGDTGELFF
NA,TRBJ2-2,TRBV30,13,TRBD1,TGTGCCTGGACAGGGGGCAGTACCGGGGAGCTGTTTTTT,CAWTGGSTGELFF
few,TRBJ2-6,TRBV5-4,17,NA,TGTGCCAGCAGCTTGGGGTCCCGGGGCTCTGGGGCCAACGTCCTGACTTTC,CASSLGSRGSGANVLTF